This TCR beta chain was documented in a study of T cell repertoires in cytomegalovirus infection. The overall study: Public TCR beta signatures were indicative of both CMV infection and a matching HLA type.

This clonotype appeared a single time. Its antigen remains unidentified. V lost 4 bases and J lost 1, with 19 bases in between. The CDR3 spans 17 residues. In germline, CDR1 is SGHAT, CDR2 FQNNGV. TCRdb called the reads again in MiXCR, with one record for every CDR3 protein. The profile covers roughly 230,000 distinct CDR3 sequences, with 5% to 8.5% appearing a single time and 5.5% to 6.5% taken by the ten largest. Overall study findings and caveats: Clonotypes of TCR beta that were HLA-C-restricted and CMV-specific dominated the ex vivo response.

The sample was PBMCs. The rearrangement links TRBV11-2 to TRBJ1-1, with no clear D. The sequence derives from a human donor in good health (CMV status not recorded). Some clones in this sample may be carry-over from other donors' samples. CDR3 sequence reads: CASSSSSSWFRNTEAFF. In nucleotides, the CDR3 is TGTGCCAGCAGCTCAAGCTCAAGCTGGTTCAGGAACACTGAAGCTTTCTTT.